Below, 10 T cell receptor beta chains from the same sample are listed, as sequenced in a study of T-cell memory formation after mild COVID-19. TCRdb independently ran MiXCR on the 5' RACE reads; one entry per CDR3 protein. Altogether hundreds of thousands of distinct CDR3 sequences are present, more than 15% being singletons, with the ten largest covering approximately 12%. The sequenced material came from PBMCs or a T cell subset sorted from them (not recorded which). The source is an adult woman who had mild COVID-19 (a few samples of this study predate the infection). Cell type and time point are not known.

This chain links TRBV6-5 with TRBJ2-3; D gene ambiguous. This CDR3 has 17 amino acids. V dropped 6 bases and J dropped 2 bases, with 21 bases sitting between them. Germline CDR1 reads MNHEY; CDR2 reads SVGAGI. CDR3 coding DNA: TGTGCCAGCAGGTTAAGCCCAGGCCCGACGTTCACAGATACGCAGTATTTT. This encodes CASRLSPGPTFTDTQYF.

This clonotype was seen a few times. The V gene is TRBV4-1, the J gene TRBJ2-7, with D perhaps matching TRBD1 (5 bases). The CDR3 consists of 13 residues. V lost 1 base and J lost 7, with 11 bases in between. Germline CDR1 MGHRA, CDR2 YSYEKL. The CDR3 here is CASSQGGQLEQYF. DNA of the CDR3: TGCGCCAGCAGCCAAGGGGGCCAACTTGAGCAGTACTTC.

This chain joins TRBV5-5 and TRBJ1-3; D remains unclear. V was shortened by 2 bases and J by 1 base, with 10 bases between the two germline ends. Germline V gene data show CDR1 as SGHKS and CDR2 as YYEKEE (reference sequence). The CDR3 has 15 residues. CDR3 sequence reads: CASSFLSESGNTIYF. The CDR3 DNA sequence: TGTGCCAGCAGCTTTTTGTCCGAGTCTGGAAACACCATATATTTT.

The CDR3 loop reads CATSTGNYGYTF. In DNA, the CDR3 is TGTGCCACCTCGACAGGGAACTATGGCTACACCTTC. The gene calls are TRBV24-1 and TRBJ1-2; 7 bases align to TRBD1. The V gene end was trimmed by 9 bases and the J gene end by 2 bases; junction bases not matched to a gene: 2. Germline assignment: CDR1 KGHDR and CDR2 SFDVKD. The CDR3 is made up of 12 amino acids.

This clonotype was observed at least ten times. The chain recombines TRBV9 with TRBJ2-3; 9 nucleotides align to TRBD1. CDR3 length: 16 amino acids. Germline V gene lookup returns CDR1 SGDLS and CDR2 YYNGEE. V gave up 4 bases and J gave up 3 bases; unmatched junction bases: 9. The CDR3 loop is CASSYLPGQGTDTQYF. CDR3 bases: TGTGCCAGCAGCTACCTCCCGGGACAGGGTACAGATACGCAGTATTTT.

This clonotype has only a few counts. V is TRBV5-4 and J is TRBJ2-5; the match to TRBD2 covers 11 bases. V shed 3 bases and J 0 bases; nucleotides not matched to a gene: 1. Germline V gene sequence: CDR1 SGHNT, CDR2 YYREEE (reference sequence). The length of the CDR3 is 15 residues. The CDR3 DNA is TGTGCCAGCAGCTCTAGCGGGGGGTACCAAGAGACCCAGTACTTC. Protein: CASSSSGGYQETQYF.

The CDR3 spells CASSLAGQANYGYTF. The CDR3 DNA is TGTGCCAGCAGTTTAGCGGGACAGGCTAACTATGGCTACACCTTC. This chain connects TRBV12-3 or TRBV12-4 to TRBJ1-2, with TRBD1 matching 8 bases. This CDR3 contains 15 residues. With V trimmed by 0 bases and J by 0 bases, 0 bases remained unmatched.

In this sample, this clonotype turned up a few times. V and J are TRBV5-1 and TRBJ2-7, with 7 nucleotides matching TRBD1. This CDR3 is 14 amino acids long. Germline V gene lookup returns CDR1 SGHRS and CDR2 YFSETQ. J was trimmed by 2 bases and V by 1 base; bases with no gene match: 3. CDR3 amino acids: CASSLRGQPYEQYF. The CDR3 DNA sequence: TGCGCCAGCAGCTTGAGGGGACAGCCCTACGAGCAGTACTTC.

This chain links TRBV11-2 with TRBJ2-1; unclear D gene. The CDR3 has 13 amino acids. The germline gives CDR1 SGHAT, CDR2 FQNNGV. Trimming removed 6 bases at V and 7 bases at J, with 13 bases between. CDR3 sequence reads: CASRQPARNEQFF. DNA of the CDR3: TGTGCCAGCAGGCAACCGGCTAGGAATGAGCAGTTCTTC.

This clonotype was recorded only once. The chain joins TRBV12-3 or TRBV12-4 to TRBJ2-2, with 11 positions matching TRBD2. V shed 3 bases, J shed 7 bases, and the junction held 7 bases outside the gene matches. CDR3 length equals 16 residues. CDR3 sequence: CASSFELAGDVGELFF. The CDR3, as DNA: TGTGCCAGCAGTTTTGAACTAGCGGGAGATGTCGGGGAGCTGTTTTTT.